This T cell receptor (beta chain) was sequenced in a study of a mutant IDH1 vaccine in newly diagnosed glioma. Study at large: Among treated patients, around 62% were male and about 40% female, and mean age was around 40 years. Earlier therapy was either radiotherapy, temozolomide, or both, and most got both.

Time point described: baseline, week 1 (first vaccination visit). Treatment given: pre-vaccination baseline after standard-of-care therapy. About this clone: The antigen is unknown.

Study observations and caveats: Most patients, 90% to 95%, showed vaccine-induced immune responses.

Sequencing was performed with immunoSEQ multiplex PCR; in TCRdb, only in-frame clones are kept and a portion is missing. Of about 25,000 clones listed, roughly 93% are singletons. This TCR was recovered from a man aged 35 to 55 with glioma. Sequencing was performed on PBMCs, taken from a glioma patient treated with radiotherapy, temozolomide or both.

CDR3 protein: CASRVGNTIYF. In nucleotides, the CDR3 is TGTGCCAGCAGGGTTGGAAACACCATATATTTT. V gene TRBV27 combines with J gene TRBJ1-3; D gene ambiguous. CDR3 length: 11 amino acids. Germline CDR1 reads MNHEY; CDR2 reads SMNVEV (reference sequence). Trimming shortened V by 6 bases and J by 3 bases, and 3 bases separated the two germline ends.